This T cell receptor beta chain was found in a study of cytomegalovirus exposure and HLA in healthy donors. This clone was counted a few times. Researchers ran the PCR with 60 Vbeta and 13 Jbeta primers. The method was immunoSEQ multiplex PCR; TCRdb's version includes in-frame clones alone and lacks a portion of them. The sample includes approximately 170,000 clones, roughly 79% seen only once; the top ten take about 1.6%. The TCR sequence derives from a man aged 40-55 years in good health and CMV-seronegative. Specimen: PBMCs.

Here the CDR3 DNA reads TGTGCCAGCAGTGTCTCCGGGGAGCTGTTTTTT. It yields the protein CASSVSGELFF. The gene calls are TRBV2 and TRBJ2-2; D is unresolved. V lost 4 bases and J 6 bases, leaving 3 bases between the germline ends. The germline V gene encodes CDR1 SNHLY and CDR2 FYNNEI. This CDR3 spans 11 amino acids.